This T cell receptor (beta chain) was sequenced for a study of cytomegalovirus exposure and HLA in healthy donors. Primers for the PCR totalled 60 Vbeta and 13 Jbeta. The data were produced by immunoSEQ multiplex PCR, yet TCRdb's version contains in-frame clones alone and is incomplete. The data contain about 200,000 clones, approximately 79% of them singletons. This clone was recorded a few times. The V gene lost 0 bases and the J gene lost 7 bases, with 14 bases spanning the gap. The CDR3 covers 15 residues. The germline gives CDR1 SGHDT, CDR2 YYEEEE. The sequenced material came from PBMCs. The origin of this receptor is a male donor in good health and CMV-seronegative. This chain joins TRBV5-6 and TRBJ1-5; weak D call: TRBD1 (5 bases). The CDR3 bases are TGTGCCAGCAGCTTGGGTTCAGGGCGCCACCAGCCCCAGCATTTT. Its protein product is CASSLGSGRHQPQHF.